This TCR beta chain was retrieved from a study of identical twins. This clonotype has a count of ten or more. Its antigen is not known. TCRdb itself ran the 5' RACE reads through MiXCR, one entry per CDR3 protein. The sample consists of approximately 470,000 distinct CDR3 sequences, approximately 14% of them appearing once. Whole-study results and caveats: These conclusions were based on statistical analysis (cross-sectional, not following the same donors).

These data were also reused for a study on yellow fever vaccine responses in identical twins.

Sequenced: CD4+ T cells sorted from blood. This clonotype originated in a young woman in good health.

This chain's CDR3 is CATSREQGNSPLHF. CDR3 bases: TGTGCCACCAGCAGAGAACAGGGTAATTCACCCCTCCACTTT. The chain carries TRBV15 and TRBJ1-6; TRBD1 might be the D (6 bases). Per the germline V gene, CDR1 is LNHNV and CDR2 is YYDKDF (reference sequence). Trimming removed 0 bases at V and 6 bases at J, with 6 bases between. The CDR3 contains 14 residues.